This T cell receptor beta chain originates from a study of early T cells in non-severe SARS-CoV-2 infection. Study-level background: Unsorted whole blood bulk RNA was sequenced, with unpaired chains.

Germline values: CDR1 DFQATT, CDR2 SNEGSKA (reference sequence). The CDR3 sequence is 14 residues long. V gave up 8 bases and J gave up 2 bases, with 16 bases separating them. Separate cDNA molecules each had unique molecular identifiers attached to them. TCRdb fed the 5' RACE reads into MiXCR, producing one record per CDR3 protein. This sample has around 60,000 distinct CDR3 sequences, with roughly 12% found just once. This clonotype was counted only a few times. The clonotype was recovered from an adult who was a healthcare worker with PCR-confirmed SARS-CoV-2 infection or an uninfected control (not recorded which). V usage is TRBV20-1 and J usage is TRBJ2-1, with D perhaps TRBD2 (6 bases). Source: whole blood, taken at baseline. CDR3 sequence (DNA): TGCAGTCTAACGGGGAGGCTTCCCTACAATGAGCAGTTCTTC. This gives the protein CSLTGRLPYNEQFF.